The 19 T cell receptor beta chains below come from one sample, sequenced in a study of regulatory T cells in long-lasting Graves disease. With iRepertoire HTBI primers and Arm-PCR of CDR3 regions, TCR beta libraries were built. TCRdb fed the multiplex PCR reads into MiXCR, producing one record per CDR3 protein. The sample has 400,000 to 550,000 distinct CDR3 sequences; about 16% are singletons. The sample's time point: newly diagnosed GD, antithyroid drugs for less than 3 months. After RNA was extracted from PBMCs, the TCR library was made from it. These data are also associated with another study on T cells in Graves' hyperthyroidism and ophthalmopathy.

The starting material was peripheral blood mononuclear cells (PBMCs), obtained at new diagnosis, from a patient treated with antithyroid drugs. The source of these receptors is a woman aged 18-29 years with Graves disease.

This clonotype was recorded a few times. Here the CDR3 DNA reads TGCGCCAGCAGCACCGGGACCAACACAGATACGCAGTATTTT. Protein product: CASSTGTNTDTQYF. The chain has TRBV5-1 and TRBJ2-3, with D perhaps assigned TRBD1 or TRBD2 (5 bases each). Trimming removed 4 bases from V and 2 bases from J, with 11 bases in between. The germline V gene encodes CDR1 SGHRS and CDR2 YFSETQ. The CDR3 extends over 14 amino acids.

This clonotype has only a few counts. The chain links TRBV28 to TRBJ1-1; D is perhaps TRBD1 (5 bases). The ends were cut back, 3 bases at V and 5 bases at J, with 10 bases in the middle. This CDR3 is 13 amino acids long. Germline-derived CDR1 and CDR2 are MDHEN and SYDVKM. The CDR3, as DNA: TGTGCCAGCAGTTTGGGACGGTTTACTGAAGCTTTCTTT. Its translation: CASSLGRFTEAFF.

The table lists this clonotype with many counts. DNA of the CDR3: TGTGCCAGCAGTCGACCGCGACCACCCTACGAGCAGTACTTC. Translated, it gives CASSRPRPPYEQYF. The chain couples TRBV28 to TRBJ2-7; D gene ambiguous. CDR1 is MDHEN and CDR2 is SYDVKM in the germline V gene. This CDR3 spans 14 amino acids. V gave up 5 bases and J gave up 2 bases, with 13 bases separating them.

The J gene is TRBJ1-5, the V gene TRBV10-3, with D unresolved. V lost 3 bases and J 2 bases, leaving 2 bases between the germline ends. This CDR3 is built from 12 residues. Germline values: CDR1 ENHRY, CDR2 SYGVKD. The CDR3 DNA is TGTGCCATCAGTGAAGGCAATCAGCCCCAGCATTTT. Translating gives CAISEGNQPQHF.

The chain combines TRBV29-1 with TRBJ2-5, with TRBD1 matching 9 bases. After removal of 5 bases from V and 4 bases from J, the junction contained 5 bases not matched to a gene. Germline CDR1 is SQVTM and CDR2 is ANQGSEA. CDR3 length: 13 amino acids. The CDR3 nucleotides are TGCAGCGTTCCGGGACAGGGAGGAGAGACCCAGTACTTC. Translating gives CSVPGQGGETQYF.

This clonotype was counted only a few times. CDR3 sequence (DNA): TGTGCCTGGATGGGGGCCACGGGAGGGCCTGTCTACAATGAGCAGTTCTTC. Residues: CAWMGATGGPVYNEQFF. This chain uses TRBV30 with TRBJ2-1; 8 nucleotides agree with TRBD2. The CDR3 totals 17 residues. V was pared by 4 bases and J by 3 bases, with 14 bases of the junction left unmatched. CDR1 GTSNPN and CDR2 SVGIG come from the germline V gene (reference sequence).

This clonotype was counted at least ten times. The chain joins TRBV3-1 to TRBJ2-2; D ambiguous. The ends were cut back, 4 bases at V and 0 bases at J, with 12 bases in the middle. The CDR3 runs 16 residues. Germline CDR1 LGHDT, CDR2 YNNKEL (reference sequence). The CDR3 nucleotides read TGTGCCAGCAGCCTTGTAAGTCAGCCGAACACCGGGGAGCTGTTTTTT. It encodes CASSLVSQPNTGELFF.

This clonotype was seen repeatedly, ten times or more. This chain's CDR3 is CANRLVAGALYEQYF. CDR3 DNA: TGTGCCAACCGCCTGGTGGCGGGAGCACTCTACGAGCAGTACTTC. The chain carries TRBV5-8 and TRBJ2-7; 7 positions agree with TRBD2. Per the germline V gene, CDR1 is SGHTS and CDR2 is YDEGEE. The CDR3 consists of 15 residues. Trimming removed 9 bases from V and 3 bases from J; junction bases left unmatched: 15.

The chain is built from TRBV12-3 or TRBV12-4 and TRBJ2-2; D might be TRBD2 (7 bases). V was pared by 2 bases and J by 10 bases, with 14 bases between. The CDR3 runs 14 residues. CDR3 loop: CASSLKGGGSELFF. In DNA form, the CDR3 reads TGTGCCAGCAGTTTAAAAGGGGGAGGGTCGGAGCTGTTTTTT.

In regard to this clonotype: Given a much more abundant clone one base away, this may be a read error. The chain recombines TRBV6-1 with TRBJ2-1; 10 nucleotides match TRBD2. Germline CDR1 is MNHNS and CDR2 is SASEGT. The CDR3 covers 15 residues. CDR3 protein: CASSEAGGPTNEQLF. The DNA for the CDR3 is TGTGCCAGCTCAGAAGCGGGAGGGCCGACCAATGAGCAGCTCTTC.

This clonotype was picked up many times. The chain recombines TRBV24-1 with TRBJ2-1, with 13 nucleotides matching TRBD2. Germline-derived CDR1 and CDR2 are KGHDR and SFDVKD. The CDR3 is 18 residues long. With V trimmed by 5 bases and J by 3 bases, 9 bases remained unmatched. Written as DNA, the CDR3 is TGTGCCACCAGTGGTAGGACTAGCGGGAGACTTAGCTACAATGAGCAGTTCTTC. It is translated as CATSGRTSGRLSYNEQFF.

This clonotype was detected many times. This chain uses TRBV28 with TRBJ2-5, with TRBD1 matching 8 bases. V dropped 6 bases and J dropped 5; count of bases not matched to a gene: 8. The CDR3 extends over 14 amino acids. The germline CDR1 and CDR2 sequences are MDHEN and SYDVKM. The CDR3 here is CASRVAGGRETQYF. The DNA of the CDR3 is TGTGCCAGCAGGGTTGCAGGGGGCCGGGAGACCCAGTACTTC. The whole variable domain, remainder taken from reference TRBV28 and TRBJ2-5, is DVKVTQSSRYLVKRTGEKVFLECVQDMDHENMFWYRQDPGLGLRLIYFSYDVKMKEKGDIPEGYSVSREKKERFSLILESASTNQTSMYLCASRVAGGRETQYFGPGTRLLVL.

This clonotype occurred a few times. The chain carries TRBV11-3 and TRBJ2-1; 10 bases agree with TRBD2. The CDR3 is 22 amino acids. Losses at the gene ends were 2 bases for V and 8 bases for J; bases not matched to a gene: 27. Per the germline V gene, CDR1 is SGHNT and CDR2 is YENEEA. The CDR3 spells CASSLPLSPNTILAGELDEQFF. CDR3 coding DNA: TGTGCCAGCAGCTTACCCCTGAGCCCCAACACGATTCTAGCGGGAGAGTTGGATGAGCAGTTCTTC.

This clonotype was recorded at least ten times. The rearrangement uses TRBV6-5 and TRBJ1-2, with D unresolved. Between the trimmed V and J ends, which lost 2 bases and 3 bases, there was a span of 7 bases. Germline values: CDR1 MNHEY, CDR2 SVGAGI. The CDR3 is 13 residues long. DNA for the CDR3: TGTGCCAGCAGTTACCCGGCGGACTATGGCTACACCTTC. Residues: CASSYPADYGYTF.

V and J are TRBV13 and TRBJ2-1; TRBD2 agrees at 8 bases. CDR3 length: 16 residues. The V gene end was trimmed by 5 bases and the J gene end by 9 bases; junction bases not matched to a gene: 15. CDR1 is PRHDT, CDR2 FYEKMQ, per germline (reference sequence). CDR3 in amino acids: CASSPSGSVRFGEQFF. The DNA for the CDR3 is TGTGCCAGCAGCCCGAGCGGGAGCGTTCGCTTTGGTGAGCAGTTCTTC. The full variable domain, in which reference TRBV13 and TRBJ2-1 provide the parts outside the CDR3, is AAGVIQSPRHLIKEKRETATLKCYPIPRHDTVYWYQQGPGQDPQFLISFYEKMQSDKGSIPDRFSAQQFSDYHSELNMSSLELGDSALYFCASSPSGSVRFGEQFFGPGTRLTVL.

There are many counts of this clonotype. The V gene is TRBV10-1, the J gene TRBJ1-5; D is uncertain. V was trimmed by 6 bases and J by 6 bases, leaving 9 bases between them. Germline V lookup: CDR1 WNHNN, CDR2 SYGVQD (reference sequence). The CDR3 has 12 residues. The CDR3: CASREVSQPQHF. The CDR3 region has the DNA TGCGCCAGCAGGGAGGTCAGTCAGCCCCAGCATTTT.

The chain uses TRBV30 and TRBJ2-1; 11 positions match TRBD2. This CDR3 is built from 18 residues. From germline, CDR1 is GTSNPN and CDR2 SVGIG (reference sequence). The junction had 15 bases not matched to a gene; V was cut back by 8 bases and J by 0 bases. The CDR3, as DNA: TGTGCCGGGGCGGAGGGGACTAGCGGAACCATCTCCTACAATGAGCAGTTCTTC. It codes for CAGAEGTSGTISYNEQFF. The variable domain in full, with the rest retrieved from reference TRBV30 and TRBJ2-1, is SQTIHQWPATLVQPVGSPLSLECTVEGTSNPNLYWYRQAAGRGLQLLFYSVGIGQISSEVPQNLSASRPQDRQFILSSKKLLLSDSGFYLCAGAEGTSGTISYNEQFFGPGTRLTVL.

This clonotype appeared many times. The chain uses TRBV2 and TRBJ2-7; D remains unclear. The germline gives CDR1 SNHLY, CDR2 FYNNEI. The V end lost 7 bases, the J end lost 2 bases, and 15 bases lay between the germline ends. This CDR3 is built from 14 residues. The CDR3 coding sequence is TGTGCCAGCAAGTTGGCGGAAATGACCTACGAGCAGTACTTC. Its translation: CASKLAEMTYEQYF.

This clonotype came up a few times. The chain links TRBV4-3 to TRBJ1-1; D remains ambiguous. The germline V gene has CDR1 LGHNA and CDR2 YSLEER. V was clipped by 0 bases and J by 2 bases, with 13 bases between them. The CDR3 spans 16 residues. The DNA for the CDR3 is TGCGCCAGCAGCCAAGACTCCCGGGCCGTAAACACTGAAGCTTTCTTT. Translating gives CASSQDSRAVNTEAFF.